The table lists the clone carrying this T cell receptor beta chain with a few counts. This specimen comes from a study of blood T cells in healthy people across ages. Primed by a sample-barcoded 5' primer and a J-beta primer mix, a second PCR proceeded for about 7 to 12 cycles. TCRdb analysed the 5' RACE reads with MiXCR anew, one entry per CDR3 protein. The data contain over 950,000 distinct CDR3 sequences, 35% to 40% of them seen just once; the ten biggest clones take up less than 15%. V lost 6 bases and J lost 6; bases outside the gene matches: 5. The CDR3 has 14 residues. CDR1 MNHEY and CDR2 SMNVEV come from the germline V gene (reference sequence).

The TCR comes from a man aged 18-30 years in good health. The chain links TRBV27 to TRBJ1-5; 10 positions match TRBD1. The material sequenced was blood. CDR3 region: CASSPGQGLQPQHF. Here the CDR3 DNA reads TGTGCCAGCAGCCCGGGACAGGGGCTTCAGCCCCAGCATTTT.